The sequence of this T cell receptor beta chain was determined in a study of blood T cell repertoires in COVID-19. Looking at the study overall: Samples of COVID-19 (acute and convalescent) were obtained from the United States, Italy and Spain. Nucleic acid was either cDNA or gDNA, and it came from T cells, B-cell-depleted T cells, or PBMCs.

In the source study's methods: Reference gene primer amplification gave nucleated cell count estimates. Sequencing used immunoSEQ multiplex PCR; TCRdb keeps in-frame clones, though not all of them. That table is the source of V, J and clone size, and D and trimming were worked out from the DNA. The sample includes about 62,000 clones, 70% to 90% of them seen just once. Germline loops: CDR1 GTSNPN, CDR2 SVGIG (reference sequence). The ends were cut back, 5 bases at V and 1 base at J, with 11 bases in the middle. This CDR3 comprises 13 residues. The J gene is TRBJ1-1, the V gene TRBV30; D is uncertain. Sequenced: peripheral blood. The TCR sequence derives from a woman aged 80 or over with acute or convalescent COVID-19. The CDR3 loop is CAWSRVENTEAFF. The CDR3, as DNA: TGTGCCTGGTCCCGGGTGGAGAACACTGAAGCTTTCTTT.